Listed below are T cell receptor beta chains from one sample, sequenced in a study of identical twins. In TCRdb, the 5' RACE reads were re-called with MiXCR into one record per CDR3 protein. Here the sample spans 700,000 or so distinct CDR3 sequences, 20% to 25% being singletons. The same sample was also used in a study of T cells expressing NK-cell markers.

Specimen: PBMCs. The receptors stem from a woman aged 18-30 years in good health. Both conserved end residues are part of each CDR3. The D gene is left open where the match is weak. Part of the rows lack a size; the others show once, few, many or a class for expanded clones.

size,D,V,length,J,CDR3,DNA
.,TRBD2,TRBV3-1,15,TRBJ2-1,CASSYFGGASHEQFF,TGTGCCAGCAGCTACTTCGGGGGGGCCTCCCATGAGCAGTTCTTC
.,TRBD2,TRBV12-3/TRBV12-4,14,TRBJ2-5,CASSSAGGKETQYF,TGTGCCAGCAGTAGCGCGGGGGGGAAAGAGACCCAGTACTTC
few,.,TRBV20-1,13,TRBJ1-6,CSAYTAYNSPLHF,TGCAGTGCTTATACCGCTTATAATTCACCCCTCCACTTT
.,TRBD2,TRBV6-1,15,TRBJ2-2,CASRELAGEVGELFF,TGTGCCAGCAGAGAACTAGCGGGAGAAGTCGGGGAGCTGTTTTTT
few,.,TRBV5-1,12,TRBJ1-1,CASSWTGNEAFF,TGCGCCAGCAGCTGGACCGGAAATGAAGCTTTCTTT
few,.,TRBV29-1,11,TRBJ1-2,CSVDTGRSYTF,TGCAGCGTGGATACTGGGCGCAGCTACACCTTC
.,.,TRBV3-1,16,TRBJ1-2,CASSRYTPSAGYGYTF,TGTGCCAGCAGCCGGTATACACCCTCAGCTGGCTATGGCTACACCTTC
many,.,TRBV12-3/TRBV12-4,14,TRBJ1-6,CASSSGTFNSPLHF,TGTGCCAGCAGTTCCGGGACGTTTAATTCACCCCTCCACTTT
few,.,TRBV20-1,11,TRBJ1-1,CSAHWPFGAFF,TGCAGTGCCCATTGGCCGTTCGGAGCTTTCTTT
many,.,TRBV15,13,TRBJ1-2,CATSRPVGYGYTF,TGTGCCACCAGCAGACCGGTGGGCTATGGCTACACCTTC
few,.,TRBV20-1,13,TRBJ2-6,CSARQSGANVLTF,TGCAGTGCTCGACAGTCCGGGGCCAACGTCCTGACTTTC
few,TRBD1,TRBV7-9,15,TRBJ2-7,CASSDRDRVLYEQYF,TGTGCCAGCAGCGACCGGGACAGGGTTCTCTACGAGCAGTACTTC
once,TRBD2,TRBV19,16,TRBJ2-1,CASSTVAGAPYNEQFF,TGTGCCAGTAGTACTGTAGCGGGAGCACCCTACAATGAGCAGTTCTTC
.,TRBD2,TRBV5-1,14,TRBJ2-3,CASSTSVGTDTQYF,TGCGCCAGTTCCACTAGCGTTGGTACAGATACGCAGTATTTT
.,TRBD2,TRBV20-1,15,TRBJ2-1,CSARDKGLGYNEQFF,TGCAGTGCTAGAGATAAGGGACTAGGCTACAATGAGCAGTTCTTC
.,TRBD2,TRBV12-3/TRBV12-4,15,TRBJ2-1,CASSSRGGVNNEQFF,TGTGCCAGCAGTTCTCGGGGGGGGGTCAACAATGAGCAGTTCTTC
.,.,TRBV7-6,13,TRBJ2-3,CASSARVPDTQYF,TGTGCCAGCAGCGCCAGGGTCCCAGATACGCAGTATTTT
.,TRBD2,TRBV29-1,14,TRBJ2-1,CSHSRLAGLNEQFF,TGCAGCCACTCTCGGCTAGCGGGACTGAATGAGCAGTTCTTC
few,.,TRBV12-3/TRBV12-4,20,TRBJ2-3,CASSFLSTGTPDRLTDTQYF,TGTGCCAGCAGTTTTCTCTCTACCGGGACACCAGATAGACTCACAGATACGCAGTATTTT
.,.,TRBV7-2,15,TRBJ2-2,CATVPRHLNTGELFF,TGTGCCACCGTCCCAAGACACCTGAACACCGGGGAGCTGTTTTTT
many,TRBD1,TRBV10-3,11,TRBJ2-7,CSGGSSYEQYF,TGTTCAGGGGGTTCCTCCTACGAGCAGTACTTC
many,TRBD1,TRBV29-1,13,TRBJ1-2,CSVPGQGVHGYTF,TGCAGCGTTCCCGGACAGGGGGTTCATGGCTACACCTTC
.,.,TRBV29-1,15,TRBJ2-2,CSVEVPGREAGELFF,TGCAGCGTTGAAGTCCCCGGGAGAGAGGCCGGGGAGCTGTTTTTT
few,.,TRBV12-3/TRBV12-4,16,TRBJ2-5,CASSLRRDPVSETQYF,TGTGCCAGCAGTTTGCGCCGGGATCCAGTCTCAGAGACCCAGTACTTC
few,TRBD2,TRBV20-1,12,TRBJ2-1,CSASGRKREQFF,TGCAGTGCTAGCGGGAGGAAGCGGGAGCAGTTCTTC
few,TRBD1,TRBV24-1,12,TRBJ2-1,CATSRQGDEQFF,TGTGCCACCAGTCGTCAGGGGGATGAGCAGTTCTTC
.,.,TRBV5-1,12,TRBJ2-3,CASSARADTQYF,TGCGCCAGCAGCGCGAGGGCAGATACGCAGTATTTT
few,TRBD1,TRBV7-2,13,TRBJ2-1,CASSGRDRAEQFF,TGTGCCAGCAGCGGCCGGGACAGAGCTGAGCAGTTCTTC
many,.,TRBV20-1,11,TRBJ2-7,CSARDTYEQYF,TGCAGTGCTAGAGACACCTACGAGCAGTACTTC
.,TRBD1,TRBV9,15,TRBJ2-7,CASSVGWQGAYEQYF,TGTGCCAGCAGCGTAGGGTGGCAGGGGGCCTACGAGCAGTACTTC
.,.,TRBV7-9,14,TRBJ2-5,CASRERTDQETQYF,TGTGCCAGCCGAGAGAGGACAGACCAAGAGACCCAGTACTTC
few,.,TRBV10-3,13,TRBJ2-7,CAISDYNSYEQYF,TGTGCCATCAGTGATTACAACTCCTACGAGCAGTACTTC
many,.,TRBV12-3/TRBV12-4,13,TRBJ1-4,CASSFRVEEKLFF,TGTGCCAGCAGTTTCCGGGTTGAGGAAAAACTGTTTTTT
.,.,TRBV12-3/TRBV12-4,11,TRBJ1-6,CASRTNGPLHF,TGTGCCAGCAGGACCAACGGACCCCTCCACTTT
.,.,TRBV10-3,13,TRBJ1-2,CAISEGSFYGYTF,TGTGCCATCAGTGAGGGCTCTTTCTATGGCTACACCTTC
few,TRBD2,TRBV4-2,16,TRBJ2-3,CASSQVERGGTDTQYF,TGTGCCAGCAGCCAAGTTGAGCGGGGGGGGACAGATACGCAGTATTTT
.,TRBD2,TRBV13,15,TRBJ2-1,CASSLVWTSGNEQFF,TGTGCCAGCAGCTTAGTTTGGACTAGCGGGAATGAGCAGTTCTTC
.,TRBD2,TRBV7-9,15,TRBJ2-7,CASSTRTSGNYEQYF,TGTGCCAGCAGCACGAGGACTAGCGGGAACTACGAGCAGTACTTC
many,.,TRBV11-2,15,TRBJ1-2,CASSFSRTENYGYTF,TGTGCCAGCAGCTTTTCTCGGACGGAAAACTATGGCTACACCTTC
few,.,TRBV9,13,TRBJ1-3,CASSVDSGNTIYF,TGTGCCAGCAGCGTAGACTCTGGAAACACCATATATTTT
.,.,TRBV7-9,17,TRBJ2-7,CASSLALGDGRAYEQYF,TGTGCCAGCAGCTTAGCGTTAGGGGACGGACGAGCCTACGAGCAGTACTTC
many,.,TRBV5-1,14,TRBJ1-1,CASSLLGGDTEAFF,TGCGCCAGCAGCTTGTTGGGCGGGGACACTGAAGCTTTCTTT
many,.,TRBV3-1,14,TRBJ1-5,CASSPDRSNQPQHF,TGTGCCAGCAGCCCTGACAGGAGCAATCAGCCCCAGCATTTT
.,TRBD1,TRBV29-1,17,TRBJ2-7,CSVAGTGGAEGFYEQYF,TGCAGCGTGGCCGGGACAGGGGGCGCCGAAGGGTTCTACGAGCAGTACTTC
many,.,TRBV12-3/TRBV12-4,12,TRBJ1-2,CASSFGLVGYTF,TGTGCCAGCAGTTTCGGTTTAGTTGGCTACACCTTC
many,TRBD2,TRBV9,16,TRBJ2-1,CASSVESGLAFDEQFF,TGTGCCAGCAGCGTAGAATCTGGACTAGCGTTTGATGAGCAGTTCTTC
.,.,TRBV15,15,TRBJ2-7,CATSIRFPLSYEQYF,TGTGCCACCAGCATTAGGTTTCCCCTCTCCTACGAGCAGTACTTC
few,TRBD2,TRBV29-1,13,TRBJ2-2,CSAGTSAAGELFF,TGCAGCGCCGGGACTAGCGCTGCCGGGGAGCTGTTTTTT
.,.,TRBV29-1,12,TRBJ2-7,CSVLAVWDEQYF,TGCAGCGTTCTCGCCGTTTGGGATGAGCAGTACTTC
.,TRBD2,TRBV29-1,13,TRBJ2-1,CSVGGGGDNEQFF,TGCAGCGTGGGGGGGGGAGGGGACAATGAGCAGTTCTTC
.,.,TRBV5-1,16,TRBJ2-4,CASSWDGGLAKNIQYF,TGCGCCAGCTCCTGGGACGGCGGTCTAGCCAAAAACATTCAGTACTTC
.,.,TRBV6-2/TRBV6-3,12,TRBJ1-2,CASSYGPGGYTF,TGTGCCAGCAGTTATGGGCCGGGTGGCTACACCTTC
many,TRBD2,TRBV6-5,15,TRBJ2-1,CASRLGLADGDEQFF,TGTGCCAGCAGGCTGGGACTAGCGGACGGGGATGAGCAGTTCTTC
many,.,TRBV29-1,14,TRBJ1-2,CSVSRSLGNYGYTF,TGCAGCGTTTCCAGGAGCCTGGGAAACTATGGCTACACCTTC
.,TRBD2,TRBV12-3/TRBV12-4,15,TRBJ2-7,CASSLRLAGGDEQYF,TGTGCCAGCAGTCTTAGACTAGCGGGGGGCGACGAGCAGTACTTC
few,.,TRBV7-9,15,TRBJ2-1,CASSPTGSWMGEQFF,TGTGCCAGCAGCCCGACTGGTAGTTGGATGGGTGAGCAGTTCTTC
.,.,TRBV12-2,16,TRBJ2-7,CASRHGTSGISYEQYF,TGTGCAAGTCGCCACGGGACTAGCGGGATTTCCTACGAGCAGTACTTC